The entry that follows covers one T cell receptor beta chain sequence. Its antigen is as yet unknown. The data belong to a study of beta chain features in type 1 diabetes. Overall study findings and caveats: The study found moderately but significantly shorter TCRB CDR3s in all four CD4+ subsets of Type 1 diabetes patients.

CDR3 length: 13 amino acids. Trimming stripped 5 bases from V and 1 base from J, with 9 bases between. The germline V gene has CDR1 SGHRS and CDR2 YFSETQ. Expressed TCRB transcripts were sequenced after all isolated RNA was converted to cDNA. Here immunoSEQ multiplex PCR was the method, and the copy in TCRdb shows in-frame clones only, minus some. The sample consists of over 650,000 clones, around 15% of them appearing once. The sample was naive CD4+ T cells from blood. The rearrangement links TRBV5-1 to TRBJ1-1; D perhaps matches TRBD1 (6 bases). The origin of this receptor is a man between 18 and 35 years old with type 1 diabetes. As DNA, the CDR3 is TGCGCCAGCAGGTCGACAGGGAACACTGAAGCTTTCTTT. Its translation: CASRSTGNTEAFF.